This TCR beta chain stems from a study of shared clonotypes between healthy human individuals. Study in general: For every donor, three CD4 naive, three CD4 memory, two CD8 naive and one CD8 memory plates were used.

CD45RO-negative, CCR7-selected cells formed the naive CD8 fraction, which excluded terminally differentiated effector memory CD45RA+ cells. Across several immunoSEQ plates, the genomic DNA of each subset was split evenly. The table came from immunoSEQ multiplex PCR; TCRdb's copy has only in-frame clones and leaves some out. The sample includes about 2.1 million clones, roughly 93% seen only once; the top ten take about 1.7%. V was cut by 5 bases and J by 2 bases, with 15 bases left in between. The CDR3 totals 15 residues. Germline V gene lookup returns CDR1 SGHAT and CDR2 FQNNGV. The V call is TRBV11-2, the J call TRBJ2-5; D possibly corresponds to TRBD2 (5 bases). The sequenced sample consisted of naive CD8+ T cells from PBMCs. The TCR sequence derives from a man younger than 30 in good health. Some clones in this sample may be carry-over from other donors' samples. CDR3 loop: CASSPRGRLQETQYF. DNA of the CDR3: TGTGCCAGCAGCCCCCGGGGAAGGTTGCAAGAGACCCAGTACTTC.